This T cell receptor beta chain was identified in a study of cytomegalovirus exposure and HLA in healthy donors. The method was immunoSEQ multiplex PCR; TCRdb's version includes in-frame clones alone and lacks a portion of them. The sample records some 260,000 clones, roughly 84% being singletons. Separate from the 666-subject first cohort was the approximately 130-subject validation cohort, to which the donors belonged. Study-wide findings and caveats: The TCR clusters that emerged in the first cohort tended, a later analysis found, to co-occur in the roughly 120 validation repertoires. Specificity for CMV antigens was confirmed in vitro for a few of the CMV-associated chains. Listed as cytomegalovirus-associated were 150 or so TCR beta chains.

A remark on this clone: As yet, its antigen is unknown.

The receptor was isolated from a man aged 18 to 29 in good health and CMV-seropositive. What was sequenced was PBMCs.

CDR3 coding DNA: TGCGCCAGCAGCCCGGACAGGAGCTCCTACGAGCAGTACTTC. Translated: CASSPDRSSYEQYF. The V and J genes are TRBV5-1 and TRBJ2-7; 7 bases align to TRBD1. CDR3 length equals 14 residues. The germline CDR1 and CDR2 sequences are SGHRS and YFSETQ. The J segment lost 0 bases and the V segment lost 4 bases, leaving 4 bases of the junction unmatched.